This T cell receptor (beta chain) was sequenced during a study of prognosis after radiotherapy for stage I lung cancer. Overall study context: About 13 of the patients presented with newly diagnosed primary stage I lung tumors; four to six had oligometastatic NSCLC following surgical resection of the primary tumor.

Template was genomic DNA; TCR beta CDR3 amplified in two multiplex PCR rounds. It was primers specific to each TRBV and TRBJ gene that first-round PCR used. A single record per CDR3 protein comes from TCRdb applying MiXCR to the multiplex PCR reads. The data contain approximately 25,000 distinct CDR3 sequences, about 45% of them singletons. Findings of the study overall: The number of unique TCR clones went down after stereotactic body radiation therapy, with a median of roughly 10,000 versus 7,000. Between patients with and without metastases, TRBV and TRBJ gene usage reportedly differed.

Within the sample, this clonotype is medium-sized. Its target is not known. The sequence derives from a donor aged 50 or older with non-small cell lung cancer. The sample consisted of PBMCs, taken before or after stereotactic body radiation therapy (not recorded which).

CDR3 amino acids: CASSLTSGRATDTQYF. The CDR3, as DNA: TGTGCCAGCAGCTTGACTAGCGGGAGGGCCACAGATACGCAGTATTTT. This sequence joins TRBV11-3 and TRBJ2-3; 14 bases line up with TRBD2. V dropped 3 bases and J dropped 2; count of bases not matched to a gene: 1. Germline CDR1 SGHNT, CDR2 YENEEA. The CDR3 has 16 residues. Complete variable domain (other parts from reference TRBV11-3 and TRBJ2-3): EAGVVQSPRYKIIEKKQPVAFWCNPISGHNTLYWYLQNLGQGPELLIRYENEEAVDDSQLPKDRFSAERLKGVDSTLKIQPAELGDSAVYLCASSLTSGRATDTQYFGPGTRLTVL.